This T cell receptor beta chain was sequenced for a study of blood T cell repertoires in COVID-19 (dated by TCRdb to the early 2020s). Looking at the study overall: Collaborator samples came from the United States, Italy and Spain and covered acute and convalescent phases of COVID-19. The material from the prospective study consisted of cDNA or gDNA derived from T cells, B-cell-depleted T cells, or PBMCs. Subjects who had been exposed to COVID-19, were actively infected with it, or had recovered from it provided the deeply sampled blood TCRbeta repertoires that made up the dataset. The repertoires were made available in a free public database intended to serve as a resource for research on the immune response to SARS-CoV-2. Samples came from the ongoing ImmuneRACE study (first 160 participants) plus 1,254 subjects from 6 global collaborators. The sample metadata nearly always contained a de-identified subject ID, COVID-19 status, age in years and sex. HLA class I and class II types, where available, came from metadata supplied by the sample provider rather than from assay-based typing. Here is what the overall study found, with its caveats: How much clinical and demographic metadata was included differed by source and by participant, and the metadata was provided uncurated.

TCRbeta CDR3 regions were amplified from genomic DNA using the immunoSEQ Assay, a bias-controlled multiplex PCR. Concerning the study's data processing: Nucleated cell counts per sample were estimated from amplification of reference gene primers within the assay. To quantify the absolute abundance of each unique TCRbeta CDR3 rearrangement, sequence reads were collapsed and filtered. For each sample, productive Simpson clonality was calculated by taking the square root of Simpson's diversity index across productive rearrangements. The clones in this table, taken by TCRdb from immuneACCESS, are in-frame only. Not every clone is retained; where verified, under half of the shortfall comes from an unresolved V gene, and the cause of the rest is unknown. That table gives V, J and clone size, and the DNA gave D and trimming. The sample includes about 170,000 clones, with 70% to 90% observed a single time. The ten largest clones capture under 0.65% of the sample.

In Seattle, one collaborating source enrolled patients while the infection was active and tracked those patients longitudinally over the course of disease. Whole blood was collected in K2EDTA tubes by collaborating institutions according to the institutions' own protocols. For TCRbeta analysis, collaborator samples were shipped as frozen whole blood, as isolated PBMCs, or as DNA extracted from either sample type. Trimmed from V: 5 bases; trimmed from J: 8 bases; junction bases lacking a gene match: 10. Inclusive of the bounding cysteine and phenylalanine, the CDR3 is 15 residues long. Only CDR3 DNA remains: 45 bases, in frame from the first base. The germline V gene supplies CDR1 SGHTA and CDR2 FQGNSA. This clone has a single count. Its antigen specificity is not known. Base qualities were left out, and no much larger clone turns up one base away.

This receptor was obtained from a man aged 60 to 75 with COVID-19, enrolled during active disease. The receptor chain draws on TRBV7-2 and TRBJ2-4, and 9 junction bases match TRBD1. Sequencing was performed on peripheral blood. The base sequence is TGTGCCAGCAGCCTCTTGGACAGGGGCAGGGACATTCAGTACTTC. This is translated as CASSLLDRGRDIQYF.